What follows are 25 T cell receptor beta chains derived from one specimen sequenced in a study of cytomegalovirus exposure and HLA in healthy donors (dated by TCRdb to the late 2010s). Library preparation was by the immunoSEQ multiplex PCR assay. A mixture of 60 forward primers for TCR Vbeta segments and 13 reverse primers for TCR Jbeta segments was used in the multiplex PCR. What TCRdb holds here is the immuneACCESS table cut down to in-frame rearrangements. Part of the clones is not present; checked against another copy, under half of the missing clones reflect an unresolved V gene, and the others are unexplained. A total of around 300,000 clones appear in this sample, around 65% of them only once. The ten most abundant clones make up approximately 2.1% of the sample. The sample taken for sequencing was PBMCs. These receptors were taken from a female donor in good health and CMV-seronegative.

The chain uses TRBV5-4 and TRBJ2-3, with D perhaps matching TRBD2 (6 bases). V shed 6 bases and J shed 4 bases, with 18 bases lying between them. Germline V gene sequence: CDR1 SGHNT, CDR2 YYREEE (reference sequence). The CDR3 sequence is 15 residues long. The CDR3 loop is CASTPAGLGADTQYF. The CDR3 nucleotides read TGTGCCAGCACCCCCGCGGGGCTGGGGGCAGATACGCAGTATTTT.

This clone was seen a few times. Here the CDR3 DNA reads TGCGCCAGCAGCTCAGGGGGAGGCTATGGCTACACCTTC. It encodes CASSSGGGYGYTF. This chain links TRBV5-1 with TRBJ1-2; 7 nucleotides line up with TRBD1. The CDR3 length is 13 residues. Germline V CDR1 and CDR2: SGHRS, YFSETQ. The V and J ends lost 3 bases and 4 bases, in that order; junction bases with no gene match: 3.

This chain joins TRBV5-1 and TRBJ2-5; 9 bases are shared with TRBD2. Germline V gene sequence: CDR1 SGHRS, CDR2 YFSETQ. This CDR3 comprises 13 residues. V dropped 4 bases and J dropped 4; count of bases not matched to a gene: 2. CDR3 region: CASSLGLAETQYF. CDR3 sequence (DNA): TGCGCCAGCAGCCTGGGACTAGCAGAGACCCAGTACTTC.

The chain recombines TRBV30 with TRBJ1-4; possible D gene TRBD1, 5 bases. This CDR3 is built from 16 residues. Germline V CDR1 and CDR2: GTSNPN, SVGIG (reference sequence). The germline V and J ends were trimmed by 0 bases and 0 bases, with 11 bases remaining between them. CDR3 bases: TGTGCCTGGAGTGTTTACAGGCTTGCAACTAATGAAAAACTGTTTTTT. Encoded protein: CAWSVYRLATNEKLFF.

The chain links TRBV5-1 to TRBJ1-3, with unresolved D. Germline CDR1 SGHRS, CDR2 YFSETQ. CDR3 length: 14 residues. Trimming took off 0 bases at V and 0 bases at J, with 4 bases between the two ends. CDR3 in DNA: TGCGCCAGCAGCTTGGCCAGCTCTGGAAACACCATATATTTT. It encodes CASSLASSGNTIYF.

This clone showed up just once. The V call is TRBV7-8, the J call TRBJ2-5; D may be TRBD2 (6 bases). The CDR3 sequence is 15 residues long. Trimming took off 7 bases at V and 1 base at J, with 16 bases between the two ends. Germline V gives CDR1 SGHVS, CDR2 FQNEAQ. The CDR3 coding sequence is TGTGCCAGCAACGATGGGAGGCGGACCCAAGAGACCCAGTACTTC. This sequence encodes CASNDGRRTQETQYF.

The V gene is TRBV2, the J gene TRBJ2-5; D gene ambiguous. CDR1 SNHLY and CDR2 FYNNEI come from the germline V gene. CDR3 length: 13 residues. Trimming left V 4 bases short and J 5 bases short, with 11 bases between. In DNA, the CDR3 is TGTGCCAGCAGTGGCCAAGCTAGGGAGACCCAGTACTTC. Its translation: CASSGQARETQYF. The full variable domain, rest sourced from reference TRBV2 and TRBJ2-5, is EPEVTQTPSHQVTQMGQEVILRCVPISNHLYFYWYRQILGQKVEFLVSFYNNEISEKSEIFDDQFSVERPDGSNFTLKIRSTKLEDSAMYFCASSGQARETQYFGPGTRLLVL.

The J gene is TRBJ1-2, the V gene TRBV5-1, with D maybe TRBD1 (5 bases). From germline, CDR1 is SGHRS and CDR2 YFSETQ. V was cut by 0 bases and J by 4 bases, with 10 bases left in between. This CDR3 is 14 amino acids long. Here the CDR3 DNA reads TGCGCCAGCAGCTTGGGCCCCGACAGCTATGGCTACACCTTC. Protein product: CASSLGPDSYGYTF. Drawing the rest from reference TRBV5-1 and TRBJ1-2, the complete variable domain is KAGVTQTPRYLIKTRGQQVTLSCSPISGHRSVSWYQQTPGQGLQFLFEYFSETQRNKGNFPGRFSGRQFSNSRSEMNVSTLELGDSALYLCASSLGPDSYGYTFGSGTRLTVV.

CDR3 DNA sequence: TGTGCCAGCAGCGTAGAAATTGCGGGTCGGAACCACTACAATGAGCAGTTCTTC. Amino acid sequence: CASSVEIAGRNHYNEQFF. V and J are TRBV9 and TRBJ2-1; D might be TRBD2 (5 bases). Deletions cut 0 bases from V and 3 bases from J, with 19 bases between. CDR1 and CDR2 (germline): SGDLS, YYNGEE. The CDR3 is made up of 18 amino acids.

This rearrangement joins TRBV27 to TRBJ2-7; TRBD1 matches at 9 bases. This CDR3 contains 14 residues. Germline V gives CDR1 MNHEY, CDR2 SMNVEV (reference sequence). Trimming at V came to 6 bases and at J to 1 base, leaving 4 bases not matched to a gene. CDR3 protein: CASSRGQGSYEQYF. CDR3 bases: TGTGCCAGCAGCCGAGGACAGGGGTCCTACGAGCAGTACTTC.

The chain has TRBV6-5 and TRBJ2-1; 9 bases line up with TRBD2. The ends lost 6 bases at V and 15 bases at J; junction bases unmatched: 9. CDR3 size: 12 residues. Looked up from germline, CDR1 is MNHEY and CDR2 is SVGAGI. The CDR3 sequence is CASRTGGRAWFF. CDR3 nucleotides: TGTGCCAGCAGAACCGGCGGGAGGGCCTGGTTCTTC.

The V gene is TRBV6-4, the J gene TRBJ2-6; D not resolved. Trimming removed 3 bases from V and 0 bases from J, with 6 bases in between. Germline CDR1 reads MRHNA; CDR2 reads SNTAGT. The CDR3 runs 15 residues. The CDR3 protein is CASSDWSSGANVLTF. The CDR3 DNA follows: TGTGCCAGCAGTGATTGGAGCTCTGGGGCCAACGTCCTGACTTTC.

Written as DNA, the CDR3 is TGTGCCAGCAGTCCCCGGGGGGGGCTGAGAGGCTACACCTTC. Translated: CASSPRGGLRGYTF. The rearrangement joins TRBV7-3 to TRBJ1-2; possible D gene TRBD1, 6 bases. V shed 6 bases and J shed 8 bases, with 19 bases lying between them. CDR1 and CDR2 from the germline V gene are SGHTA and FQGTGA. This CDR3 has 14 residues.

The chain employs TRBV5-6 and TRBJ1-1; 11 bases are a match to TRBD1. Looked up from germline, CDR1 is SGHDT and CDR2 is YYEEEE. The junction had 7 bases not matched to a gene; V was cut back by 4 bases and J by 11 bases. This CDR3 has 13 residues. CDR3 in DNA: TGTGCCAGCAGCCGGACAGGGGGCTTGGATGCTTTCTTT. Its translation is CASSRTGGLDAFF.

The rearrangement links TRBV6-5 to TRBJ2-5; 7 bases align to TRBD2. Germline loops: CDR1 MNHEY, CDR2 SVGAGI. Germline trimming cut 0 bases from V and 2 bases from J; bases unmatched to any gene: 6. This CDR3 region has 16 residues. CDR3 loop: CASSYSGGGSQETQYF. The CDR3 nucleotides read TGTGCCAGCAGTTACTCTGGGGGGGGGAGTCAAGAGACCCAGTACTTC.

This chain links TRBV5-1 with TRBJ2-3; maybe TRBD1 (5 bases). From germline, CDR1 is SGHRS and CDR2 YFSETQ. Trimming cost V 2 bases and J 5 bases, with 9 bases left between them. The length of the CDR3 is 13 residues. CDR3 protein: CASSFTGEDTQYF. DNA for the CDR3: TGCGCCAGCAGCTTTACAGGTGAAGATACGCAGTATTTT.

The chain couples TRBV9 to TRBJ2-7; TRBD2 agrees at 7 bases. This CDR3 is 15 amino acids long. Looked up from germline, CDR1 is SGDLS and CDR2 is YYNGEE. The V gene end was trimmed by 3 bases and the J gene end by 2 bases; junction bases not matched to a gene: 8. The CDR3 DNA follows: TGTGCCAGCAGCGGAAATAGCGGGTTGACCTACGAGCAGTACTTC. It yields the protein CASSGNSGLTYEQYF.

The sample holds a few counts of this clone. The V call is TRBV2, the J call TRBJ2-1, with 15 positions matching TRBD2. Germline CDR1 SNHLY, CDR2 FYNNEI. This CDR3 comprises 15 residues. The V segment lost 6 bases and the J segment 9 bases; nucleotides outside the gene matches: 6. The CDR3 bases are TGTGCCAGCAGGGGACTAGCGGGAGGATTTGTTGAGCAGTTCTTC. This codes for CASRGLAGGFVEQFF. The full variable domain, with the rest looked up from reference TRBV2 and TRBJ2-1, is EPEVTQTPSHQVTQMGQEVILRCVPISNHLYFYWYRQILGQKVEFLVSFYNNEISEKSEIFDDQFSVERPDGSNFTLKIRSTKLEDSAMYFCASRGLAGGFVEQFFGPGTRLTVL.

V gene TRBV15 combines with J gene TRBJ1-4; the match to TRBD1 covers 11 bases. CDR1 is LNHNV and CDR2 is YYDKDF in the germline V gene (reference sequence). The V segment lost 1 base and the J segment 2 bases; nucleotides outside the gene matches: 0. This CDR3 has 16 residues. The CDR3 DNA is TGTGCCACCAGCAGAGGGACAGGGGGCACTAATGAAAAACTGTTTTTT. It codes for CATSRGTGGTNEKLFF. The full variable domain, rest sourced from reference TRBV15 and TRBJ1-4, is DAMVIQNPRYQVTQFGKPVTLSCSQTLNHNVMYWYQQKSSQAPKLLFHYYDKDFNNEADTPDNFQSRRPNTSFCFLDIRSPGLGDTAMYLCATSRGTGGTNEKLFFGSGTQLSVL.

This clone has a single count. The rearrangement uses TRBV18 and TRBJ2-5; perhaps TRBD2 as D (6 bases). In germline, CDR1 is KGHSH, CDR2 LQKENI. The ends were cut back, 4 bases at V and 4 bases at J, with 13 bases in the middle. There are 14 residues in the CDR3. In DNA form, the CDR3 reads TGTGCCAGCTCACGGCGGGACCTCGGAGAGACCCAGTACTTC. It is translated as CASSRRDLGETQYF.

V is TRBV27 and J is TRBJ1-5; TRBD1 is a possible D gene (6 bases). Germline V gene sequence: CDR1 MNHEY, CDR2 SMNVEV (reference sequence). The CDR3 has 14 residues. V lost 7 bases, J lost 3 bases, and 13 bases lay in between. The CDR3 nucleotides are TGTGCCAGCAACCAGGGGACGACCAATCAGCCCCAGCATTTT. It specifies CASNQGTTNQPQHF.

This clone was seen a few times. The chain recombines TRBV6-1 with TRBJ1-5, with 7 bases lining up with TRBD1. The V segment lost 0 bases and the J segment 7 bases; nucleotides outside the gene matches: 6. Germline lookup yields CDR1 MNHNS and CDR2 SASEGT. The CDR3 sequence is 15 residues long. The CDR3 DNA is TGTGCCAGCAGTGAAGCGAGACAGGGTAGACAGCCCCAGCATTTT. As protein: CASSEARQGRQPQHF.

This rearrangement joins TRBV11-3 to TRBJ2-3; 10 bases agree with TRBD2. The CDR3 extends over 15 amino acids. Per the germline V gene, CDR1 is SGHNT and CDR2 is YENEEA. The trim removed 4 bases at V and 3 bases at J, leaving 4 bases unmatched. CDR3 DNA sequence: TGTGCCAGCAGCTCTAGCGGGAGAGAAACAGATACGCAGTATTTT. Protein: CASSSSGRETDTQYF.

The rearrangement joins TRBV27 to TRBJ2-5; 10 bases are a match to TRBD1. CDR1 MNHEY and CDR2 SMNVEV come from the germline V gene (reference sequence). The J segment lost 13 bases and the V segment lost 5 bases, leaving 10 bases of the junction unmatched. CDR3 length: 13 residues. The chain's CDR3 is CASSPTGGTIRYF. DNA of the CDR3: TGTGCCAGCAGTCCGACAGGGGGCACAATTCGGTACTTC.

The CDR3 loop is CASSLRDRDHEQYF. CDR3 coding DNA: TGTGCCAGCAGCTTACGGGACAGGGACCACGAGCAGTACTTC. This chain connects TRBV7-6 to TRBJ2-7; 9 nucleotides agree with TRBD1. J was trimmed by 5 bases and V by 2 bases; bases with no gene match: 4. Per germline, CDR1 SGHVS and CDR2 FNYEAQ. CDR3 size: 14 residues.